This TCR beta chain was sequenced for a study of blood T cell repertoires in COVID-19. This CDR3 contains 14 residues. The V end lost 5 bases, the J end lost 5 bases, and 14 bases lay between the germline ends. CDR1 and CDR2 (germline): SGHRS, YFSETQ. Produced via immunoSEQ multiplex PCR; TCRdb's table is partial and in-frame only. This sample has about 370,000 clones, with roughly 90% found just once. The chain is built from TRBV5-1 and TRBJ2-1; maybe TRBD2 (5 bases). The source is a woman aged 25 to 39 with COVID-19, enrolled during active disease. The sequenced sample was peripheral blood. CDR3 amino acids: CASRRTEGHNEQFF. CDR3 in DNA: TGCGCCAGCAGGAGGACTGAGGGTCACAATGAGCAGTTCTTC.